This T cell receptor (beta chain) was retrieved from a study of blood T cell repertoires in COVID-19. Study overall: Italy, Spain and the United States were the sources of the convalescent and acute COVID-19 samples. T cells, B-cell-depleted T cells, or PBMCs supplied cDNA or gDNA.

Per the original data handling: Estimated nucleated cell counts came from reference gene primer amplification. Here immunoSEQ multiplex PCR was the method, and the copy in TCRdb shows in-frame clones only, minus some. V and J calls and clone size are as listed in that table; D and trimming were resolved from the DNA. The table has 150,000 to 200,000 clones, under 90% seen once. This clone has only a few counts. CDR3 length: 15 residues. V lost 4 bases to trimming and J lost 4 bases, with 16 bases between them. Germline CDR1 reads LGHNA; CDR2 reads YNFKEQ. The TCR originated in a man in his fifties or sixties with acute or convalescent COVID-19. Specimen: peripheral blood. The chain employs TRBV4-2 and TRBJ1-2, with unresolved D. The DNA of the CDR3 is TGTGCCAGCAGCCCTCGACTAATCGAGGGCTATGGCTACACCTTC. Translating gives CASSPRLIEGYGYTF.